This passage covers 23 T cell receptor beta chains from one sample sequenced in a study of CD4+ T cells in melanoma. Method: immunoSEQ multiplex PCR; TCRdb's copy keeps in-frame clones and lacks some. The sample comprises around 15,000 clones, around 76% of which are singletons, and more than 10% rests with the top ten. The sequenced sample consisted of cells from a culture (not recorded whether cultured in vitro). The receptors here all came from a human donor with melanoma.

This CDR3 is CASSLFLGLAGGLDTQYF. CDR3 nucleotides: TGTGCCAGCAGCCTGTTCCTCGGACTAGCGGGGGGGCTGGATACGCAGTATTTT. V gene TRBV5-5 combines with J gene TRBJ2-3, with 15 bases aligning to TRBD2. The V gene's germline CDR1 is SGHKS and CDR2 YYEKEE (reference sequence). This CDR3 has 18 residues. V lost 4 bases to trimming and J lost 6 bases; unmatched junction nucleotides: 12.

The chain combines TRBV6-5 with TRBJ2-7; D not resolved. Germline CDR1 MNHEY, CDR2 SVGAGI. The V end lost 6 bases, the J end lost 4 bases, and 16 bases lay between the germline ends. This CDR3 is 14 amino acids long. CDR3 protein: CASSPSLWGYEQYF. The CDR3 bases are TGTGCCAGCAGCCCGTCGCTATGGGGATACGAGCAGTACTTC.

V is TRBV9 and J is TRBJ1-1; D not certain. The germline V and J ends were trimmed by 4 bases and 4 bases, with 11 bases remaining between them. CDR3 length equals 13 residues. Germline-derived CDR1 and CDR2 are SGDLS and YYNGEE. The CDR3 nucleotides are TGTGCCAGCAGCCATTTGGGGTCCACTGAAGCTTTCTTT. Its translation is CASSHLGSTEAFF.

The rearrangement uses TRBV7-2 and TRBJ1-1; no clear D. Trimming removed 1 base from V and 0 bases from J, with 9 bases in between. The germline V gene has CDR1 SGHTA and CDR2 FQGNSA. This CDR3 is built from 15 residues. In DNA, the CDR3 is TGTGCCAGCAGCTTAGGGTGGACGGTGAACACTGAAGCTTTCTTT. This gives the protein CASSLGWTVNTEAFF.

The chain uses TRBV5-1 and TRBJ2-7; tentatively, D is TRBD1 (6 bases). The germline V gene encodes CDR1 SGHRS and CDR2 YFSETQ. Between the trimmed V and J ends, which lost 0 bases and 6 bases, there was a span of 10 bases. This CDR3 spans 13 amino acids. In DNA form, the CDR3 reads TGCGCCAGCAGCTTGGCAGGGGACCCCGAGCAGTACTTC. This codes for CASSLAGDPEQYF.

This clone was observed a single time. The V call is TRBV7-8, the J call TRBJ2-7; 9 positions match TRBD1. This CDR3 spans 15 amino acids. J lost 4 bases, V lost 3 bases, and 7 bases had no gene match. Germline V gene lookup returns CDR1 SGHVS and CDR2 FQNEAQ. CDR3 protein: CASSFQGTGTYEQYF. The DNA of the CDR3 is TGTGCCAGCAGCTTCCAAGGGACAGGGACTTACGAGCAGTACTTC.

Only a few counts were recorded for this clone. The chain joins TRBV18 to TRBJ1-2, with D perhaps TRBD1 (5 bases). The V end lost 3 bases, the J end lost 4 bases, and 21 bases lay between the germline ends. Germline V gene data show CDR1 as KGHSH and CDR2 as LQKENI. The CDR3 runs 17 residues. The CDR3 is CASSPVLRGQPSYGYTF. CDR3 coding DNA: TGTGCCAGCTCACCTGTATTACGAGGACAACCGTCCTATGGCTACACCTTC.

The rearrangement links TRBV2 to TRBJ1-1; D is perhaps TRBD1 (6 bases). The V end lost 3 bases, the J end lost 7 bases, and 12 bases lay between the germline ends. CDR1 SNHLY and CDR2 FYNNEI come from the germline V gene. CDR3 length: 13 residues. The CDR3 reads CASSEGRGLEAFF. The CDR3 DNA follows: TGTGCCAGCAGTGAGGGCAGGGGTCTTGAAGCTTTCTTT.

This chain uses TRBV5-1 with TRBJ2-2; D gene ambiguous. There are 14 residues in the CDR3. With 6 bases removed from V and 0 bases from J, the gap between germline ends came to 9 bases. CDR1 and CDR2 (germline): SGHRS, YFSETQ. The CDR3 sequence is CASKAIANTGELFF. In nucleotides, the CDR3 is TGCGCCAGCAAGGCAATAGCGAACACCGGGGAGCTGTTTTTT.

This chain links TRBV7-8 with TRBJ1-3; D ambiguous. Germline CDR1 and CDR2: SGHVS and FQNEAQ. V lost 5 bases and J lost 1, with 9 bases in between. The CDR3 is 14 amino acids. The CDR3 nucleotides are TGTGCCAGCAGCCCGATCAGATCTGGAAACACCATATATTTT. Protein product: CASSPIRSGNTIYF.

J is TRBJ1-6 and V is TRBV9; the D is unclear. From germline, CDR1 is SGDLS and CDR2 YYNGEE. This CDR3 is 14 amino acids long. With 2 bases removed from V and 7 bases from J, the gap between germline ends came to 10 bases. The CDR3 here is CASSVLPSNSPLHF. CDR3 DNA: TGTGCCAGCAGCGTTCTTCCCTCGAATTCACCCCTCCACTTT.

This clone came up a few times. The chain joins TRBV19 to TRBJ1-2; maybe TRBD1 (5 bases). Germline V gives CDR1 LNHDA, CDR2 SQIVND (reference sequence). Trimming stripped 7 bases from V and 1 base from J, with 10 bases between. The CDR3 consists of 13 residues. For the CDR3, the DNA is TGTGCCAGTAAACGGGGGGATAACTATGGCTACACCTTC. This codes for CASKRGDNYGYTF.

This chain links TRBV7-9 with TRBJ1-2; the D is unclear. The CDR3 runs 15 residues. The ends were cut back, 4 bases at V and 4 bases at J, with 16 bases in the middle. Germline CDR1 reads SEHNR; CDR2 reads FQNEAQ (reference sequence). DNA of the CDR3: TGTGCCAGCAGCTCGCCTCGCCCGGGCGTCTATGGCTACACCTTC. Translated, it gives CASSSPRPGVYGYTF. The full variable domain, completed using reference TRBV7-9 and TRBJ1-2, is DTGVSQNPRHKITKRGQNVTFRCDPISEHNRLYWYRQTLGQGPEFLTYFQNEAQLEKSRLLSDRFSAERPKGSFSTLEIQRTEQGDSAMYLCASSSPRPGVYGYTFGSGTRLTVV.

V and J are TRBV6-1 and TRBJ2-1, with D possibly being TRBD2 (5 bases). The CDR3 consists of 15 residues. Trimming took 4 bases from V and 9 from J, leaving 19 bases between them. Germline loops: CDR1 MNHNS, CDR2 SASEGT. CDR3 protein: CASSGLGWGSGEQFF. The CDR3 DNA reads TGTGCCAGCAGTGGCCTTGGGTGGGGAAGCGGTGAGCAGTTCTTC.

The V gene is TRBV19, the J gene TRBJ2-1; the match to TRBD2 covers 9 bases. The V and J ends lost 5 bases and 5 bases, in that order; junction bases with no gene match: 13. Germline loops: CDR1 LNHDA, CDR2 SQIVND (reference sequence). This CDR3 is 17 amino acids long. The CDR3 region has the DNA TGTGCCAGTAGTCTCGTAGGGACTAGCCGAACTGACAATGAGCAGTTCTTC. Its translation: CASSLVGTSRTDNEQFF.

This clone has just a few counts. The chain combines TRBV5-4 with TRBJ2-1; tentative D call: TRBD2 (6 bases). CDR1 SGHNT and CDR2 YYREEE come from the germline V gene (reference sequence). Trimming pared 3 bases from V and 10 bases from J, leaving 17 bases between. This CDR3 comprises 14 residues. The CDR3: CASSSTGGAREQFF. The CDR3 nucleotides read TGTGCCAGCAGCTCGACTGGCGGGGCTAGGGAGCAGTTCTTC.

This clone appeared once. This chain links TRBV15 with TRBJ1-4; 8 bases line up with TRBD1. The CDR3 totals 15 residues. With V trimmed by 1 base and J by 6 bases, 4 bases remained unmatched. CDR1 LNHNV and CDR2 YYDKDF come from the germline V gene (reference sequence). The CDR3 loop is CATSRVTGGYEKLFF. In nucleotides, the CDR3 is TGTGCCACCAGCAGAGTAACAGGGGGTTATGAAAAACTGTTTTTT.

V is TRBV2 and J is TRBJ1-1; D is possibly TRBD1 (5 bases). The CDR3 sequence is 15 residues long. Between the trimmed V and J ends, which lost 7 bases and 0 bases, there was a span of 15 bases. The germline gives CDR1 SNHLY, CDR2 FYNNEI. CDR3 in amino acids: CASTLTGTMNTEAFF. The CDR3 nucleotides are TGTGCCAGCACCCTCACCGGGACCATGAACACTGAAGCTTTCTTT.

The chain is built from TRBV7-3 and TRBJ2-7; TRBD1 might be the D (7 bases). The CDR3 totals 14 residues. V was pared by 1 base and J by 9 bases, with 16 bases between. Germline V gene sequence: CDR1 SGHTA, CDR2 FQGTGA. DNA for the CDR3: TGTGCCAGCAGCTTAAGGGGTGACAGGGAGGTGCAGTACTTC. It specifies CASSLRGDREVQYF.

This rearrangement joins TRBV10-3 to TRBJ1-4; 7 bases are shared with TRBD1. CDR3 size: 15 residues. With 2 bases clipped from V and 6 bases from J, the junction kept 6 bases outside the gene matches. The germline gives CDR1 ENHRY, CDR2 SYGVKD. CDR3 amino acids: CAISEIQGHDEKLFF. As DNA, the CDR3 is TGTGCCATCAGTGAGATACAGGGGCACGATGAAAAACTGTTTTTT.

V gene TRBV27 combines with J gene TRBJ1-6; D call uncertain. V lost 10 bases to trimming and J lost 7 bases, with 20 bases between them. CDR1 is MNHEY and CDR2 is SMNVEV in the germline V gene (reference sequence). This CDR3 region has 15 residues. In DNA form, the CDR3 reads TGTGCCATCGACCGCCACTGGGGTATGAATTCACCCCTCCACTTT. Translating gives CAIDRHWGMNSPLHF.

This clone has just a few counts. J is TRBJ2-7 and V is TRBV7-6; possible D gene TRBD1, 6 bases. CDR1 is SGHVS and CDR2 is FNYEAQ in the germline V gene. Trimming pared 4 bases from V and 1 base from J, leaving 14 bases between. The CDR3 runs 15 residues. CDR3 sequence reads: CASSSVQGASYEQYF. The CDR3 region has the DNA TGTGCCAGCAGCTCAGTACAGGGAGCATCCTACGAGCAGTACTTC.

The V and J genes are TRBV5-1 and TRBJ2-5, with TRBD2 identical over 8 bases. Matching the DNA end better, TRBJ2-7 makes the J call doubtful. The CDR3 consists of 19 residues. Germline lookup yields CDR1 SGHRS and CDR2 YFSETQ. The CDR3 spells CASSLLGTGGSGATYEQYF. The CDR3 coding sequence is TGCGCCAGCAGCTTGCTCGGGACCGGGGGTAGCGGGGCCACCTACGAGCAGTACTTC.